The following is a TCR beta chain sequence with its context. Its antigen remains unidentified. A junction end diverges from the germline sequence, so it may reflect a read error. Unsorted bulk tissue (roughly 17-34 mg) underwent RNA and DNA co-extraction. Every tumor sample had over 75% viable tumor cells. The data stem from a study of tumor-infiltrating lymphocytes in primary liver carcinoma. For the study at large: Stage T1-T3 N0M0 and a size of roughly 4 to 10 cm characterized the tumors. Points from the study as a whole: Only about 8-24% of top clones were detected in all five tumor regions.

The CDR3 length is 17 residues. In germline, CDR1 is LGHNA, CDR2 YSLEER. From around 0.5 ug of total RNA, TCR beta-specific cDNA was reverse-transcribed using a constant-region primer. Amplification in three nested multiplex PCR rounds with slightly modified ARM-PCR gave rise to TCR beta libraries. In the first two PCR rounds, TRBV1-TRBV30 forward primers were paired with a C-beta reverse primer, and each round lasted around 10 cycles. TCRdb reanalysed the multiplex PCR reads using MiXCR and keeps one entry per CDR3 protein. The repertoire includes around 40,000 distinct CDR3 sequences, 73% of them detected once, and under 20% sits in the top ten.

Source material: liver tumor tissue from sampling region 2. The subset was: tumor region T2, inferior pole. This receptor was obtained from a man in his forties or fifties with primary liver carcinoma and hepatitis B virus infection. The chain recombines TRBV4-3 with TRBJ2-5, with 8 bases aligning to TRBD2. DNA for the CDR3: TGCGCCAGCAGTCAAGCGGCTGGCGGGAGGACTGGTGAAACCCAGTACTTC. Amino acid sequence: CASSQAAGGRTGETQYF.